This T cell receptor (beta chain) was captured in a study of identical twins. Study-level findings and limits: For out-of-frame alpha sequences shared by twins, low generation probability was in excess.

V gave up 0 bases and J gave up 3 bases, with 9 bases separating them. This CDR3 comprises 14 residues. Germline-derived CDR1 and CDR2 are SGHRS and YFSETQ. TCRdb re-analysed the 5' RACE reads in MiXCR, keeping a single row per CDR3 protein. The sample yields hundreds of thousands of distinct CDR3 sequences, over 20% seen once. This clonotype was seen a few times. Its antigen is not known. These same records also appear under a second study, on T cells expressing NK-cell markers.

The J gene is TRBJ1-2, the V gene TRBV5-1; perhaps TRBD1 as D (5 bases). This sequence was found in a woman aged 18-29 years in good health. What was sequenced was PBMCs. CDR3 residues: CASSLGEGHYGYTF. The DNA for the CDR3 is TGCGCCAGCAGCTTGGGTGAGGGACACTATGGCTACACCTTC.